The source of this T cell receptor beta chain is a study of cytomegalovirus exposure and HLA in healthy donors. This clone was counted between two and nine times. The antigen remains unidentified. Study-wide results and limits: Reports showed the classifier diagnosing cytomegalovirus status with high specificity and sensitivity. Evidence from a later analysis indicated that most CMV-associated TCR beta chains looked HLA-restricted.

This PCR relied on a set of 60 Vbeta primers and 13 Jbeta primers. The assay was immunoSEQ multiplex PCR, and TCRdb's table has in-frame clones only and misses some. The table shows 140,000 to 150,000 clones, with around a tenth occurring only once. Input material: PBMCs. This TCR was recovered from a man aged 50 to 59 in good health and CMV-seronegative.

The CDR3 spells CASSEMRVSGFHEQYF. DNA of the CDR3: TGTGCCAGCAGTGAAATGCGGGTCTCGGGCTTCCACGAGCAGTACTTC. The gene calls are TRBV6-1 and TRBJ2-7; D may be TRBD2 (5 bases). Trimming removed 2 bases at V and 5 bases at J, with 19 bases between. This CDR3 spans 16 amino acids. Germline values: CDR1 MNHNS, CDR2 SASEGT.